Presented here are 10 T cell receptor beta chains from one specimen sequenced in a study of shared clonotypes between healthy human individuals. TCRdb's table, derived via immunoSEQ multiplex PCR, lists solely in-frame clones and lacks some. The repertoire holds more than 2 million clones, with 85% to 95% as singletons. The sequenced sample was naive CD4+ T cells sorted from blood. Regarding subset: CD45RA+ positively selected. The receptor source for this set is a young man in good health.

The rearrangement links TRBV7-9 to TRBJ1-1; tentatively, D is TRBD1 (5 bases). V was trimmed by 0 bases and J by 5 bases, leaving 13 bases between them. From germline, CDR1 is SEHNR and CDR2 FQNEAQ (reference sequence). This CDR3 is built from 15 residues. In nucleotides, the CDR3 is TGTGCCAGCAGCTTAGCGGAGGTAAGGGGAACTGAAGCTTTCTTT. Its protein is CASSLAEVRGTEAFF. Using reference TRBV7-9 and TRBJ1-1 for the parts outside the CDR3, the full variable domain is DTGVSQNPRHKITKRGQNVTFRCDPISEHNRLYWYRQTLGQGPEFLTYFQNEAQLEKSRLLSDRFSAERPKGSFSTLEIQRTEQGDSAMYLCASSLAEVRGTEAFFGQGTRLTVV.

The rearrangement uses TRBV10-1 and TRBJ2-7, with 10 bases lining up with TRBD1. Germline CDR1 is WNHNN and CDR2 is SYGVQD (reference sequence). Trimming took 3 bases from V and 1 from J; bases not matched to a gene: 6. CDR3 size: 16 residues. The CDR3 sequence is CASSDPDRGISYEQYF. CDR3 coding DNA: TGCGCCAGCAGTGACCCGGACAGGGGGATTTCCTACGAGCAGTACTTC.

The chain is built from TRBV30 and TRBJ1-1; 8 positions match TRBD1. The CDR3 runs to 13 residues. Trimming at V came to 8 bases and at J to 7 bases, leaving 12 bases not matched to a gene. CDR1 GTSNPN and CDR2 SVGIG come from the germline V gene (reference sequence). The CDR3 region is CAGRQDRVSEAFF. The CDR3 region has the DNA TGTGCCGGACGACAGGACAGGGTCAGTGAAGCTTTCTTT.

This chain joins TRBV5-1 and TRBJ2-7; TRBD1 is a possible D gene (6 bases). CDR3 length: 14 residues. Per germline, CDR1 SGHRS and CDR2 YFSETQ. V dropped 5 bases and J dropped 3 bases, with 15 bases sitting between them. The CDR3 DNA reads TGCGCCAGCAGGGCCGGGACAATGGGCTACGAGCAGTACTTC. Translating gives CASRAGTMGYEQYF. The variable domain in full, with the rest retrieved from reference TRBV5-1 and TRBJ2-7, is KAGVTQTPRYLIKTRGQQVTLSCSPISGHRSVSWYQQTPGQGLQFLFEYFSETQRNKGNFPGRFSGRQFSNSRSEMNVSTLELGDSALYLCASRAGTMGYEQYFGPGTRLTVT.

This clone has only one observation. V is TRBV5-1 and J is TRBJ1-2; 7 bases are a match to TRBD1. The CDR3 loop spans 14 amino acids. Germline V gene data show CDR1 as SGHRS and CDR2 as YFSETQ. V dropped 4 bases and J dropped 8; count of bases not matched to a gene: 11. The CDR3 bases are TGCGCCAGCAGCCAGGAAGGCTACAGGGGAGGCTACACCTTC. It is translated as CASSQEGYRGGYTF.

This chain connects TRBV7-2 to TRBJ1-3; 7 nucleotides agree with TRBD1. With 3 bases clipped from V and 0 bases from J, the junction kept 5 bases outside the gene matches. CDR3 length: 16 amino acids. Germline V gives CDR1 SGHTA, CDR2 FQGNSA. CDR3 bases: TGTGCCAGCAGCTTGGGGACAGTTAACTCTGGAAACACCATATATTTT. The encoded protein is CASSLGTVNSGNTIYF.

The rearrangement links TRBV6-6 to TRBJ2-3, with 14 bases fitting TRBD2. Germline V lookup: CDR1 MNHNY, CDR2 SVGAGI (reference sequence). This CDR3 is built from 16 residues. Losses at the gene ends were 7 bases for V and 5 bases for J; bases not matched to a gene: 8. CDR3 sequence reads: CASTPSGTSGRDTQYF. The CDR3 DNA is TGTGCCAGCACCCCGTCGGGGACTAGCGGGAGAGATACGCAGTATTTT.

The chain employs TRBV21-1 and TRBJ2-3; TRBD2, the table's D call, was not compared with the DNA. TRBV21-1 is described as a pseudogene. The CDR3 spans 18 residues. CDR3 coding DNA: TGTGCCAGCAGCAAAGAAAGGAGGACTAGCGGTAGCACAGATACGCAGTATTTT. Translated, it gives CASSKERRTSGSTDTQYF.

The chain is built from TRBV19 and TRBJ2-7; 10 nucleotides match TRBD2. The CDR3 covers 16 residues. Germline V CDR1 and CDR2: LNHDA, SQIVND (reference sequence). Trimming took 1 base from V and 0 from J; bases not matched to a gene: 3. Written as DNA, the CDR3 is TGTGCCAGTAGTATAGCGGAGCGGGGGGGCTCCTACGAGCAGTACTTC. Amino acids: CASSIAERGGSYEQYF.

Points on this clone: The junction shows a germline mismatch at one end, possibly a read error. The V and J genes are TRBV7-7 and TRBJ2-1; D gene ambiguous. The CDR3 runs to 16 residues. Looked up from germline, CDR1 is SSHAT and CDR2 is FNYEAQ (reference sequence). The CDR3 here is CASSLADIRLSWEQFF. In DNA, the CDR3 is TGTGCTAGCAGCTTAGCCGACATAAGGCTTTCATGGGAGCAGTTCTTC.